These 2 T cell receptor beta chains originate from one sample sequenced in a study of OX40 agonist ivuxolimab in advanced cancers. Using immunoSEQ multiplex PCR, the repertoire was profiled, and TCRdb retains in-frame clones only, with some absent. This sample has some 70,000 clones, with approximately 90% found just once. Here the sequenced sample was CD4+ or CD8+ T cells sorted from blood, taken in a trial of the OX40 agonist ivuxolimab. The receptors shown here come from an adult with an advanced solid tumor such as melanoma, head and neck, liver or kidney cancer.

The V gene is TRBV5-4, the J gene TRBJ2-7, with 8 bases matching TRBD1. CDR1 and CDR2 from the germline V gene are SGHNT and YYREEE (reference sequence). The V segment lost 3 bases and the J segment 5 bases; nucleotides outside the gene matches: 10. There are 15 residues in the CDR3. The CDR3 bases are TGTGCCAGCAGCTACCCTGACAGGGGTCGCGACGAGCAGTACTTC. It is translated as CASSYPDRGRDEQYF.

This rearrangement joins TRBV5-1 to TRBJ1-1; D is unresolved. Trimming removed 3 bases from V and 1 base from J, with 10 bases in between. CDR1 and CDR2 (germline): SGHRS, YFSETQ. The CDR3 spans 14 residues. CDR3 coding DNA: TGCGCCAGCAGCTACTTCCGGGCGAACACTGAAGCTTTCTTT. Translated, it gives CASSYFRANTEAFF.